The 20 T cell receptor beta chains in this list originate from one sample, sequenced in a study of a mutant IDH1 vaccine in newly diagnosed glioma. Produced via immunoSEQ multiplex PCR; TCRdb's table is partial and in-frame only. The sample has under 150,000 clones, around 90% seen once. As for time point: week 11, during vaccination. What each vaccine dose contained was 300 ug of mutant IDH1 20-mer peptide, accompanied by topical imiquimod. The antigens of these receptors remain unknown. Here the sequenced sample was PBMCs, taken from a glioma patient whose treatment included an IDH1 peptide vaccine. These receptors all come from a woman aged 50 to 60 with glioma.

The chain links TRBV27 to TRBJ2-5, with 7 bases matching TRBD2. The V gene end was trimmed by 4 bases and the J gene end by 0 bases; junction bases not matched to a gene: 8. CDR1 is MNHEY and CDR2 is SMNVEV in the germline V gene (reference sequence). This CDR3 is 16 amino acids long. CDR3 nucleotide sequence: TGTGCCAGCAGTTCCTTTTCGGGGGGATACCAAGAGACCCAGTACTTC. The encoded protein is CASSSFSGGYQETQYF.

The gene calls are TRBV6-1 and TRBJ2-1; TRBD2 matches at 10 bases. CDR3 size: 16 residues. J lost 7 bases, V lost 2 bases, and 8 bases had no gene match. The germline V gene has CDR1 MNHNS and CDR2 SASEGT. The CDR3 reads CASSEFRSGRVNEQFF. The CDR3 nucleotides are TGTGCCAGCAGTGAATTTAGAAGCGGGAGGGTAAATGAGCAGTTCTTC.

The J gene is TRBJ2-3, the V gene TRBV11-2, with 9 bases identical to TRBD1. The CDR3 spans 14 residues. Germline CDR1 and CDR2: SGHAT and FQNNGV. Losses at the gene ends were 5 bases for V and 5 bases for J; bases not matched to a gene: 5. The CDR3 nucleotides read TGTGCCAGCAGCGACCGACAGGGGGGAGATACGCAGTATTTT. Translated, it gives CASSDRQGGDTQYF.

This chain links TRBV6-1 with TRBJ1-2; D gene ambiguous. V lost 0 bases to trimming and J lost 3 bases, with 14 bases between them. Germline V gives CDR1 MNHNS, CDR2 SASEGT. The CDR3 contains 16 residues. CDR3 DNA sequence: TGTGCCAGCAGTGAAGCGCGTTTAGCTAAGGACTATGGCTACACCTTC. Protein: CASSEARLAKDYGYTF.

This clone has only one observation. The rearrangement uses TRBV9 and TRBJ2-4; 9 nucleotides agree with TRBD1. Germline CDR1 is SGDLS and CDR2 is YYNGEE. The CDR3 consists of 16 residues. The J segment lost 1 base and the V segment lost 0 bases, leaving 2 bases of the junction unmatched. CDR3 residues: CASSVGTGAAKNIQYF. The CDR3 DNA is TGTGCCAGCAGCGTAGGGACAGGGGCGGCCAAAAACATTCAGTACTTC.

This clone was counted a few times. V gene TRBV25-1 combines with J gene TRBJ1-1; no clear D. The CDR3 contains 11 residues. Trimming removed 6 bases from V and 1 base from J, with 3 bases in between. Per the germline V gene, CDR1 is MGHDK and CDR2 is SYGVNS. Written as DNA, the CDR3 is TGTGCCAGCAGAGGGAACACTGAAGCTTTCTTT. Translating it yields CASRGNTEAFF. Full variable domain (remainder filled in from reference TRBV25-1 and TRBJ1-1): EADIYQTPRYLVIGTGKKITLECSQTMGHDKMYWYQQDPGMELHLIHYSYGVNSTEKGDLSSESTVSRIRTEHFPLTLESARPSHTSQYLCASRGNTEAFFGQGTRLTVV.

The chain has TRBV18 and TRBJ1-1; D perhaps matches TRBD1 (6 bases). The V end was cut by 2 bases, the J end by 6 bases, with 13 bases between. This CDR3 is 14 amino acids long. The germline CDR1 and CDR2 sequences are KGHSH and LQKENI. The CDR3 nucleotides are TGTGCCAGCTCACCAAGGGACACAACCCCTGAAGCTTTCTTT. It specifies CASSPRDTTPEAFF. The full variable domain, with the rest looked up from reference TRBV18 and TRBJ1-1, is NAGVMQNPRHLVRRRGQEARLRCSPMKGHSHVYWYRQLPEEGLKFMVYLQKENIIDESGMPKERFSAEFPKEGPSILRIQQVVRGDSAAYFCASSPRDTTPEAFFGQGTRLTVV.

A note on this clone: The junction and the germline gene differ at one end; a read error may be behind it. CDR3 in DNA: TGTGCTAGCAGCTTTATTATATCTGAGACCCAGTACTTC. This gives the protein CASSFIISETQYF. The chain uses TRBV7-7 and TRBJ2-5; no firm D call. Germline V gives CDR1 SSHAT, CDR2 FNYEAQ (reference sequence). The CDR3 contains 13 residues. Supplemented by reference TRBV7-7 and TRBJ2-5, the full variable domain reads GAGVSQSPRYKVTKRGQDVTLRCDPISSHATLYWYQQALGQGPEFLTYFNYEAQPDKSGLPSDRFSAERPEGSISTLTIQRTEQRDSAMYRCASSFIISETQYFGPGTRLLVL.

The chain employs TRBV9 and TRBJ2-3; D may be TRBD2 (6 bases). V lost 0 bases and J lost 2, with 10 bases in between. Germline V gene lookup returns CDR1 SGDLS and CDR2 YYNGEE. The CDR3 is made up of 15 amino acids. CDR3: CASSVGLAFTDTQYF. CDR3 bases: TGTGCCAGCAGCGTAGGGCTAGCGTTCACAGATACGCAGTATTTT.

The chain couples TRBV18 to TRBJ1-6; TRBD1 matches at 9 bases. The CDR3 is made up of 16 amino acids. Trimming removed 3 bases from V and 3 bases from J; junction bases left unmatched: 3. CDR1 is KGHSH and CDR2 is LQKENI in the germline V gene. The DNA of the CDR3 is TGTGCCAGCTCACCGGGACAGGGCCACTATAATTCACCCCTCCACTTT. Translated, it gives CASSPGQGHYNSPLHF.

In this sample, this clone turned up once. The chain links TRBV28 to TRBJ2-2; TRBD2 agrees at 9 bases. CDR1 MDHEN and CDR2 SYDVKM come from the germline V gene. V shed 3 bases, J shed 4 bases, and the junction held 18 bases outside the gene matches. CDR3 length equals 20 residues. The CDR3 reads CASSFSPRRRAGGPTGELFF. DNA of the CDR3: TGTGCCAGCAGTTTTTCCCCCAGGCGGCGAGCGGGAGGACCCACCGGGGAGCTGTTTTTT.

The rearrangement joins TRBV5-1 to TRBJ2-1, with D perhaps assigned TRBD1 or TRBD2 (6 bases each). V was trimmed by 0 bases and J by 0 bases, leaving 10 bases between them. This CDR3 region has 16 residues. Germline V CDR1 and CDR2: SGHRS, YFSETQ. This chain's CDR3 is CASSLEGGNSYNEQFF. The CDR3, as DNA: TGCGCCAGCAGCTTGGAGGGGGGAAACTCCTACAATGAGCAGTTCTTC.

The chain uses TRBV5-4 and TRBJ2-1; 7 bases match TRBD1. The CDR3 contains 19 residues. After removal of 3 bases from V and 3 bases from J, the junction contained 18 bases not matched to a gene. Germline V gene sequence: CDR1 SGHNT, CDR2 YYREEE (reference sequence). CDR3 coding DNA: TGTGCCAGCAGCTACGAATGGGACGTAGGCCAGGGGGTCTACAATGAGCAGTTCTTC. Protein sequence: CASSYEWDVGQGVYNEQFF.

The V gene is TRBV5-4, the J gene TRBJ2-7; D not resolved. Germline assignment: CDR1 SGHNT and CDR2 YYREEE (reference sequence). This CDR3 has 13 residues. V lost 2 bases and J lost 3, with 9 bases in between. The CDR3 here is CASSLDRSYEQYF. CDR3 coding DNA: TGTGCCAGCAGCTTAGACCGGAGCTACGAGCAGTACTTC.

The V and J genes are TRBV15 and TRBJ1-4; TRBD1 matches at 7 bases. Germline assignment: CDR1 LNHNV and CDR2 YYDKDF (reference sequence). The V segment lost 1 base and the J segment 7 bases; nucleotides outside the gene matches: 9. CDR3 length: 16 residues. CDR3 sequence (DNA): TGTGCCACCAGCAGAGGGAAGGGGGCATTGGCTGAAAAACTGTTTTTT. Protein product: CATSRGKGALAEKLFF.

The chain joins TRBV29-1 to TRBJ2-5; 8 nucleotides agree with TRBD1. The better agreement between TRBJ2-7 and the DNA end casts doubt on the J call. Germline V gene lookup returns CDR1 SQVTM and CDR2 ANQGSEA. CDR3 size: 12 residues. The DNA of the CDR3 is TGCAGCGTCCGAACAGGGGGCTACGAGCAGTACTTC. Translated, it gives CSVRTGGYEQYF.

The gene calls are TRBV18 and TRBJ2-2; 7 positions agree with TRBD1. Looked up from germline, CDR1 is KGHSH and CDR2 is LQKENI. The CDR3 is made up of 16 amino acids. V trimming: 1 base; J trimming: 3 bases; junction bases outside the gene matches: 5. The CDR3 DNA sequence: TGTGCCAGCTCACCACTAGAGCAGGGGGACACCGGGGAGCTGTTTTTT. It translates to CASSPLEQGDTGELFF.

The V and J genes are TRBV7-8 and TRBJ2-3; TRBD2 matches 8 bases. The CDR3 runs to 18 residues. Trimming at V came to 4 bases and at J to 0 bases, leaving 12 bases not matched to a gene. Germline CDR1 is SGHVS and CDR2 is FQNEAQ. CDR3 nucleotides: TGTGCCAGCAGCTGGGGGGCTAGCGGGCCAAAAAGCACAGATACGCAGTATTTT. Its translation: CASSWGASGPKSTDTQYF.

Only one count was recorded for this clone. The chain links TRBV5-1 to TRBJ1-5, with D unresolved. V was shortened by 0 bases and J by 0 bases, with 4 bases between the two germline ends. Looked up from germline, CDR1 is SGHRS and CDR2 is YFSETQ. The CDR3 sequence is 14 residues long. CDR3 nucleotides: TGCGCCAGCAGCTTGGGGACTAGCAATCAGCCCCAGCATTTT. It encodes CASSLGTSNQPQHF.

This rearrangement joins TRBV5-1 to TRBJ1-4; D call uncertain. The CDR3 totals 14 residues. Germline V CDR1 and CDR2: SGHRS, YFSETQ. Between the trimmed V and J ends, which lost 3 bases and 0 bases, there was a span of 6 bases. In nucleotides, the CDR3 is TGCGCCAGCAGCTCTGCAACAACTAATGAAAAACTGTTTTTT. Translating gives CASSSATTNEKLFF.